These 14 T cell receptor beta chains were all obtained from the same sample, sequenced in a study of healthy donors' naive CD4 and CD8 T cells. Starting from approximately 500 ng of total RNA, TCR libraries were made with linear amplification. Via MiXCR, TCRdb re-called the reads, giving one row per CDR3 protein. The table has about 180,000 distinct CDR3 sequences, around 74% seen once. Material for sequencing was naive CD4+ and CD8+ T cells sorted from blood, pooled from several donors. These receptors came from a pool of human donors in good health; the sample pools cells from several healthy donors.

In DNA, the CDR3 is TGTGCCAGCAGTTTTCCCGGGCTGGAGACCCAGTACTTC. Translating it yields CASSFPGLETQYF. The rearrangement joins TRBV12-3 or TRBV12-4 to TRBJ2-5; D call uncertain. The CDR3 is 13 residues long. The V and J ends lost 3 bases and 5 bases respectively, with 10 bases between them.

This chain uses TRBV4-3 with TRBJ2-5; the match to TRBD2 covers 7 bases. Per the germline V gene, CDR1 is LGHNA and CDR2 is YSLEER. V shed 0 bases and J 4 bases; nucleotides not matched to a gene: 8. The CDR3 runs 16 residues. CDR3 nucleotide sequence: TGCGCCAGCAGCCAAGAATCTAGCGGATTAGGAGAGACCCAGTACTTC. Translating gives CASSQESSGLGETQYF.

The chain joins TRBV29-1 to TRBJ2-1, with TRBD1 matching over 9 bases. Trimming removed 4 bases from V and 7 bases from J; junction bases left unmatched: 17. Germline values: CDR1 SQVTM, CDR2 ANQGSEA. This CDR3 has 17 amino acids. The CDR3 sequence: CSVARRGGTGGRNEQFF. CDR3 sequence (DNA): TGCAGCGTTGCCCGAAGGGGTGGAACAGGGGGCAGAAATGAGCAGTTCTTC.

The rearrangement joins TRBV29-1 to TRBJ1-2; D is uncertain. The V end lost 7 bases, the J end lost 1 base, and 10 bases lay between the germline ends. The CDR3 length is 12 residues. Germline V lookup: CDR1 SQVTM, CDR2 ANQGSEA. CDR3 residues: CSASHLNYGYTF. The CDR3, as DNA: TGCAGCGCCTCCCACCTTAACTATGGCTACACCTTC.

The chain recombines TRBV19 with TRBJ1-5, with 8 bases aligning to TRBD1. The CDR3 loop spans 12 amino acids. CDR1 is LNHDA and CDR2 is SQIVND in the germline V gene (reference sequence). V shed 9 bases and J 4 bases; nucleotides not matched to a gene: 2. Here the CDR3 reads CASGQGNQPQHF. DNA for the CDR3: TGTGCCAGCGGACAGGGAAATCAGCCCCAGCATTTT.

The chain is built from TRBV19 and TRBJ2-5; D remains ambiguous. CDR1 is LNHDA and CDR2 is SQIVND in the germline V gene (reference sequence). The CDR3 loop spans 14 amino acids. Trimming removed 5 bases at V and 5 bases at J, with 15 bases between. The DNA of the CDR3 is TGTGCCAGTAGTTCCCTGGGTATCGGGGAGACCCAGTACTTC. Translation: CASSSLGIGETQYF.

As to this clonotype: At one of its ends the junction is not consistent with the germline gene, which may arise from a read error. The V call is TRBV6-1, the J call TRBJ2-7; TRBD1 aligns across 7 bases. Looked up from germline, CDR1 is MNHNS and CDR2 is SASEGT. The CDR3 spans 13 residues. CDR3 nucleotides: TGTGCCACCAGTGTGCGTACAGGGGACGAGCAGTACTTC. Translated: CATSVRTGDEQYF.

The chain has TRBV29-1 and TRBJ2-1; D unclear. Germline V gene data show CDR1 as SQVTM and CDR2 as ANQGSEA. V was pared by 3 bases and J by 9 bases, with 15 bases between. This CDR3 is built from 13 residues. The CDR3: CSVDVRSSSEQFF. The CDR3, as DNA: TGCAGCGTTGACGTCAGAAGCTCCAGTGAGCAGTTCTTC.

This clonotype was counted a few times. This chain joins TRBV27 and TRBJ1-1; a weak D match, TRBD1 (5 bases). The germline CDR1 and CDR2 sequences are MNHEY and SMNVEV (reference sequence). Between the trimmed V and J ends, which lost 6 bases and 3 bases, there was a span of 11 bases. CDR3 length: 13 amino acids. CDR3 sequence: CASSRASDTEAFF. As DNA, the CDR3 is TGTGCCAGCAGCAGGGCGTCAGACACTGAAGCTTTCTTT.

This clonotype has more than one count but fewer than ten. The J gene is TRBJ2-1, the V gene TRBV7-8; D call uncertain. This CDR3 region has 16 residues. The V end was cut by 5 bases, the J end by 0 bases, with 14 bases between. Germline V lookup: CDR1 SGHVS, CDR2 FQNEAQ. Here the CDR3 reads CASSPGSDSSYNEQFF. Written as DNA, the CDR3 is TGTGCCAGCAGCCCCGGAAGCGATAGCTCCTACAATGAGCAGTTCTTC.

The genes are TRBV12-3 or TRBV12-4 and TRBJ1-1; maybe TRBD1 (5 bases). V shed 0 bases and J shed 8 bases, with 10 bases lying between them. This CDR3 region has 13 residues. CDR3 protein: CASSLALGQEAFF. CDR3 coding DNA: TGTGCCAGCAGTTTAGCGCTGGGGCAAGAAGCTTTCTTT.

V is TRBV5-4 and J is TRBJ1-2; no clear D gene. This CDR3 spans 14 amino acids. Germline V gene data show CDR1 as SGHNT and CDR2 as YYREEE (reference sequence). V shed 0 bases and J shed 2 bases, with 8 bases lying between them. The CDR3 DNA follows: TGTGCCAGCAGCTTGGTTCGTGAGAACTATGGCTACACCTTC. Amino acids: CASSLVRENYGYTF.

Only a few counts were recorded for this clonotype. The rearrangement joins TRBV7-6 to TRBJ1-1, with no clear D. Germline V gene data show CDR1 as SGHVS and CDR2 as FNYEAQ. The CDR3 is 13 residues long. V gave up 2 bases and J gave up 7 bases, with 11 bases separating them. Here the CDR3 reads CASSLTRTDEAFF. The CDR3 DNA follows: TGTGCCAGCAGCTTAACCAGGACGGATGAAGCTTTCTTT. The full variable domain, in which reference TRBV7-6 and TRBJ1-1 provide the parts outside the CDR3, is GAGVSQSPRYKVTKRGQDVALRCDPISGHVSLYWYRQALGQGPEFLTYFNYEAQQDKSGLPNDRFSAERPEGSISTLTIQRTEQRDSAMYRCASSLTRTDEAFFGQGTRLTVV.

The chain joins TRBV6-2 or TRBV6-3 to TRBJ1-2; 8 positions agree with TRBD1. This CDR3 is 13 amino acids long. CDR1 MNHEY and CDR2 SVGEGT come from the germline V gene. With 5 bases clipped from V and 8 bases from J, the junction kept 7 bases outside the gene matches. The CDR3 sequence: CASSQRTGSGYTF. The CDR3 DNA sequence: TGTGCCAGCAGTCAACGGACAGGGTCCGGCTACACCTTC.